Listed below are T cell receptor beta chains from one sample, sequenced in a study of blood T cell repertoires in COVID-19. Generated by immunoSEQ multiplex PCR, the TCRdb table keeps only in-frame clones and is missing some. Of around 220,000 clones detected, less than 90% appear once; the ten largest clones hold roughly 2%. Sequences were obtained from peripheral blood. Receptors originate from a woman in her forties or fifties with acute or convalescent COVID-19. CDR3s include the opening cysteine and the closing phenylalanine or tryptophan. D genes are given only for firm matches. Clone size, where shown, is once, few, many, or a class for clones that have expanded.

d_call j_call v_call clone_size cdr3_nt cdr3_aa
TRBD1 TRBJ1-2 TRBV6-5 - TGTGCCAGCAATAGGGGGCAGGGCGATGGCTACACCTTC CASNRGQGDGYTF
TRBD2 TRBJ2-3 TRBV19 - TGTGCCAGTAGTACTAGCGGGGGGACGAGCACAGATACGCAGTATTTT CASSTSGGTSTDTQYF
- TRBJ1-1 TRBV4-3 few TGCGCCAGCAGCCAAGATGTCTCGGACACGCTCTTAGCTTTCTTT CASSQDVSDTLLAFF
- TRBJ1-3 TRBV30 once TGTGCCTTAGGGGGGGATGGAAACACCATATATTTT CALGGDGNTIYF
- TRBJ1-5 TRBV9 - TGTGCCAGCAGCGCTCGGGGAAGCAATCAGCCCCAGCATTTT CASSARGSNQPQHF
- TRBJ1-2 TRBV7-2 - TGTGCCAGCAGCTTAGCCGCGGCGAACTATGGCTACACCTTC CASSLAAANYGYTF
- TRBJ2-7 TRBV19 - TGTGCCAGCACTAAGGGGGGGCAATACGAGCAGTACTTC CASTKGGQYEQYF
- TRBJ2-7 TRBV29-1 - TGCAGCGGTCTCGGAGGCGGGCGCAGGGGCCCCTGGAGCTACGAGCAGTACTTC CSGLGGGRRGPWSYEQYF
- TRBJ1-2 TRBV29-1 - TGCAGCGTTGCGGTGGGCCCAGCTAACTATGGCTACACCTTC CSVAVGPANYGYTF
- TRBJ1-1 TRBV18 - TGTGCCAGCTCCCTCGGGGTTATGAACACTGAAGCTTTCTTT CASSLGVMNTEAFF
TRBD2 TRBJ2-7 TRBV2 - TGTGCCAGCAGTGTGGGACTAGCGGGGGATGAGCAGTACTTC CASSVGLAGDEQYF
TRBD1 TRBJ1-5 TRBV6-5 - TGTGCCAGCACCGAGGTGGACAGGGTCCAGCCCCAGCATTTT CASTEVDRVQPQHF
TRBD1 TRBJ1-1 TRBV29-1 few TGCAGCGTTGAAGGGGGGACAGCAGAAGCTTTCTTT CSVEGGTAEAFF
TRBD1 TRBJ1-6 TRBV28 - TGTGCCAGCAGTTCGGGGACAGCTAATTCACCCCTCCACTTT CASSSGTANSPLHF
TRBD1 TRBJ2-3 TRBV27 - TGTGCCAGCAGTTTTTTTCGAGACAGGGTGAGCGCAGATACGCAGTATTTT CASSFFRDRVSADTQYF
- TRBJ1-2 TRBV19 - TGTGCCAGTAGTAGAGGGGGACTATCTAACTATGGCTACACCTTC CASSRGGLSNYGYTF
- TRBJ1-2 TRBV25-1 - TGTGCCAGCAGTGAAAACGGAAGAGGCAGCGCGTATGGCTACACCTTC CASSENGRGSAYGYTF
- TRBJ1-5 TRBV5-1 - TGCGCCAGCAGCTTGGGGGGGCGAACAGATCAGCCCCAGCATTTT CASSLGGRTDQPQHF
- TRBJ1-2 TRBV28 once TGTGCCAGCAGCCCACACGACAGCGTCTATGGCTACACCTTC CASSPHDSVYGYTF
TRBD2 TRBJ2-2 TRBV9 - TGTGCCAGCAGCCCTCGGCAAGCGGGACCCGGGGAGCTGTTTTTT CASSPRQAGPGELFF
TRBD1 TRBJ1-5 TRBV6-5 - TGTGCCAGCAGTTACTCTGGGACAGGGAATCAGCCCCAGCATTTT CASSYSGTGNQPQHF
- TRBJ2-7 TRBV12-3/TRBV12-4 - TGTGCCAGCAGGGGGAGCTTGGGGGAGCAGTACTTC CASRGSLGEQYF
TRBD1 TRBJ2-7 TRBV4-1 - TGCGCCAGCAGCCATCACGGACAGGGCTACGAGCAGTACTTC CASSHHGQGYEQYF
- TRBJ2-1 TRBV10-3 - TGTGCCATCAGTGGCGCTATGAATGAGCAGTTCTTC CAISGAMNEQFF
- TRBJ2-7 TRBV23-1 - TGCGCCAGCAGTCGTAAACAGAGAGCATACGAGCAGTACTTC CASSRKQRAYEQYF
- TRBJ1-2 TRBV18 - TGTGCCAGCTCACCAGCAGAAAACTATGGCTACACCTTC CASSPAENYGYTF
TRBD1 TRBJ2-5 TRBV2 - TGTGCCAGCAGTATGAGGACAGGGCCCCAGGCCCAGTACTTC CASSMRTGPQAQYF
TRBD2 TRBJ2-5 TRBV5-4 - TGTGCCAGCAGCTTGGCTGCGGGGGAATATGAGACCCAGTACTTC CASSLAAGEYETQYF
- TRBJ2-3 TRBV19 - TGTGCCAGTAGTATAACTACAGATACGCAGTATTTT CASSITTDTQYF
- TRBJ2-2 TRBV5-6 - TGTGCCAGCAGCCTAGGGGGGGAGTACACCGGGGAGCTGTTTTTT CASSLGGEYTGELFF
- TRBJ1-4 TRBV4-3 once TGCGCCAGCAGCCGTTCGGGGGACTTTAATGAAAAACTGTTTTTT CASSRSGDFNEKLFF
- TRBJ2-1 TRBV29-1 - TGCAGCGTTCCTACCCAGCGGCCCTACAATGAGCAGTTCTTC CSVPTQRPYNEQFF
- TRBJ2-2 TRBV10-3 once TGTGCCATCAGTGAGTCGGGAGGAAGGAACACCGGGGAGCTGTTTTTT CAISESGGRNTGELFF
- TRBJ2-3 TRBV5-4 once TGTGCCAGCAGCGCACGAGGGGGATGGACAGATACGCAGTATTTT CASSARGGWTDTQYF
- TRBJ1-2 TRBV29-1 - TGCAGCGTTGAAGATCGAGGGTTACAGGGCTACACCTTC CSVEDRGLQGYTF
TRBD1 TRBJ1-2 TRBV9 - TGTGCCAGCAGTATTGACAGGGAGAATGGCTACACCTTC CASSIDRENGYTF